This TCR beta chain was found in a study of identical twins. Using its own MiXCR run on the 5' RACE reads, TCRdb lists one record per CDR3 protein. The sample yields roughly 290,000 distinct CDR3 sequences, less than 9% seen once. This CDR3 contains 14 residues. Germline assignment: CDR1 MDHEN and CDR2 SYDVKM. The V end was cut by 5 bases, the J end by 4 bases, with 14 bases between. This sample also belongs to another study, concerning yellow fever vaccine responses in identical twins.

The receptor's source is a woman aged 18 to 35 in good health. The chain has TRBV28 and TRBJ1-2, with D possibly matching TRBD1 (5 bases). The sample was memory (CD45RO+) T cells sorted from blood. The CDR3 DNA follows: TGTGCCAGCAGTCTCGGGGGTTCCGTCTATGGCTACACCTTC. Translating it yields CASSLGGSVYGYTF.